The 9 T cell receptor beta chains below come from one sample, sequenced in a study of graft-versus-host responses after intestinal transplantation. Clones were read by immunoSEQ multiplex PCR, and TCRdb kept only the in-frame ones, dropping some. In the table there are just over 70,000 clones, about 87% of which are singletons. Antigens of these TCRs are unknown. The sample consisted of unstimulated CD4+ T cells sorted from spleen or lymph node cells, taken before transplant. The receptors here all came from a human donor who was the organ donor for an intestinal transplant.

The J gene is TRBJ1-1, the V gene TRBV7-6; the D is unclear. The length of the CDR3 is 12 residues. From germline, CDR1 is SGHVS and CDR2 FNYEAQ. V was cut by 6 bases and J by 8 bases, with 13 bases left in between. The CDR3 is CASSSGRREAFF. CDR3 nucleotide sequence: TGTGCCAGCAGTAGTGGGCGAAGGGAAGCTTTCTTT.

This chain joins TRBV30 and TRBJ1-5, with TRBD1 identical over 8 bases. The CDR3 extends over 16 amino acids. Germline CDR1 and CDR2: GTSNPN and SVGIG (reference sequence). The V gene end was trimmed by 5 bases and the J gene end by 6 bases; junction bases not matched to a gene: 15. CDR3 bases: TGTGCCTGGTCGTTCCGAGGACAGGGTTGGGGTCAGCCCCAGCATTTT. Amino acids: CAWSFRGQGWGQPQHF.

The chain has TRBV2 and TRBJ2-3, with 12 bases fitting TRBD2. V lost 4 bases, J lost 1 base, and 3 bases stayed unmatched. Per the germline V gene, CDR1 is SNHLY and CDR2 is FYNNEI. The CDR3 contains 16 residues. DNA for the CDR3: TGTGCCAGCAGTGCGCGACTAGCGGGGGGCACAGATACGCAGTATTTT. As protein: CASSARLAGGTDTQYF.

The CDR3 nucleotides are TGTGCCAGCAGCTTAGTTGGAGTTGAAGCTTTCTTT. Its protein product is CASSLVGVEAFF. The J gene is TRBJ1-1, the V gene TRBV7-2, with D unresolved. This CDR3 has 12 residues. CDR1 SGHTA and CDR2 FQGNSA come from the germline V gene. V lost 1 base to trimming and J lost 7 bases, with 7 bases between them.

The chain recombines TRBV9 with TRBJ2-3; 8 bases match TRBD2. The germline V gene encodes CDR1 SGDLS and CDR2 YYNGEE. This CDR3 has 15 residues. J lost 1 base, V lost 4 bases, and 5 bases had no gene match. The CDR3 loop reads CASSFRGGGTDTQYF. The CDR3 DNA reads as TGTGCCAGCAGCTTTCGGGGGGGCGGCACAGATACGCAGTATTTT.

V is TRBV6-5 and J is TRBJ2-4; D not certain. Trimming shortened V by 6 bases and J by 0 bases, and 12 bases separated the two germline ends. Germline-derived CDR1 and CDR2 are MNHEY and SVGAGI. The CDR3 runs 15 residues. CDR3 nucleotide sequence: TGTGCCAGCAGCTCCGACTCCCAAGCCAAAAACATTCAGTACTTC. As protein: CASSSDSQAKNIQYF.

This clone came up once. The rearrangement joins TRBV7-3 to TRBJ2-2, with D tentatively TRBD1 (6 bases). The CDR3 has 14 amino acids. In germline, CDR1 is SGHTA, CDR2 FQGTGA. V lost 5 bases and J lost 1, with 8 bases in between. CDR3 sequence (DNA): TGTGCCAGCAGCCTGACAGGGAACACCGGGGAGCTGTTTTTT. It encodes CASSLTGNTGELFF.

This chain connects TRBV2 to TRBJ1-2; D gene ambiguous. V was trimmed by 6 bases and J by 2 bases, leaving 4 bases between them. Germline V gene sequence: CDR1 SNHLY, CDR2 FYNNEI. This CDR3 region has 11 residues. The CDR3 loop reads CASRQNYGYTF. CDR3 nucleotides: TGTGCCAGCAGACAGAACTATGGCTACACCTTC.

The rearrangement joins TRBV30 to TRBJ1-3; D is perhaps TRBD1 (6 bases). The CDR3 length is 13 residues. V was pared by 2 bases and J by 3 bases, with 8 bases between. Germline-derived CDR1 and CDR2 are GTSNPN and SVGIG (reference sequence). The CDR3 spells CAWSQGFGNTIYF. The CDR3 bases are TGTGCCTGGAGTCAGGGGTTTGGAAACACCATATATTTT.